Listed below are T cell receptor beta chains from one sample, sequenced in a study of cytomegalovirus exposure and HLA in healthy donors. Measured with immunoSEQ multiplex PCR; TCRdb has only the in-frame clones, and not every one. The sample lists 150,000 or so clones; 75% to 80% were seen once. Sequencing was performed on PBMCs. The receptors stem from a man aged 50-60 years in good health and CMV-seropositive. Both conserved end residues are part of each CDR3. D genes are given only for firm matches. Clone size appears in some rows only: once, few, many, or a class for an expanded clone.

d_call	clone_size	v_call	j_call	cdr3_aa	cdr3_nt
NA	few	TRBV7-9	TRBJ1-2	CASSLNGGANYGYTF	TGTGCCAGCAGCTTAAACGGGGGAGCTAACTATGGCTACACCTTC
NA	few	TRBV28	TRBJ1-4	CASGGGSATNEKLFF	TGTGCCAGCGGGGGGGGCTCTGCAACTAATGAAAAACTGTTTTTT
NA	NA	TRBV7-9	TRBJ1-1	CASSLAGIAGLGTEAFF	TGTGCCAGCAGCTTAGCGGGTATTGCAGGGCTGGGCACTGAAGCTTTCTTT
NA	NA	TRBV7-2	TRBJ1-2	CASSPRGSHYGYTF	TGTGCCAGCAGCCCGAGGGGGTCACACTATGGCTACACCTTC
TRBD2	NA	TRBV9	TRBJ2-3	CASSVLVSGGATDTQYF	TGTGCCAGCAGCGTCTTAGTAAGCGGGGGGGCGACAGATACGCAGTATTTT
TRBD2	once	TRBV10-1	TRBJ2-3	CASSENTSGHPRGDTQYF	TGCGCCAGCAGTGAGAACACTAGCGGCCACCCTAGGGGAGATACGCAGTATTTT
TRBD2	NA	TRBV9	TRBJ2-5	CASSVAMGGSGETQYF	TGTGCCAGCAGCGTAGCTATGGGGGGGTCCGGGGAGACCCAGTACTTC
NA	NA	TRBV7-2	TRBJ2-7	CASSPAGHEQYF	TGTGCCAGCAGCCCCGCAGGCCACGAGCAGTACTTC
TRBD1	NA	TRBV28	TRBJ2-1	CASSLIWDRELNEQFF	TGTGCCAGCAGTTTGATTTGGGACAGGGAATTAAATGAGCAGTTCTTC
NA	NA	TRBV5-6	TRBJ2-3	CASSLGSLQDTQYF	TGTGCCAGCAGCTTGGGTAGCTTACAAGATACGCAGTATTTT
NA	NA	TRBV14	TRBJ2-1	CASSQEILGIDEQFF	TGTGCCAGCAGCCAAGAAATACTAGGGATTGATGAGCAGTTCTTC
TRBD2	few	TRBV7-2	TRBJ2-3	CASSLQAGGGTDTQYF	TGTGCCAGCAGCTTACAAGCGGGGGGGGGCACAGATACGCAGTATTTT
NA	NA	TRBV7-9	TRBJ2-2	CASSLVAGFNAGELFF	TGTGCCAGCAGCTTAGTGGCCGGGTTCAACGCCGGGGAGCTGTTTTTT
NA	NA	TRBV5-1	TRBJ1-2	CASSTLPGQYYGYTF	TGCGCCAGCAGCACACTACCAGGACAGTACTATGGCTACACCTTC
NA	NA	TRBV6-1	TRBJ1-2	CASSDRVYGYTF	TGTGCCAGCAGTGACAGGGTCTATGGCTACACCTTC